One sample yielded the 4 T cell receptor beta chains listed below, sequenced in a study of T-cell reconstitution after alpha-beta-depleted transplantation in children (dated by TCRdb to the mid-2010s). The library was generated by PCR. The reads were generated on an Illumina HiSeq 2500. TCR library preparation used molecular barcoding, with unique molecular identifiers applied to normalize quantification of the TCRbeta repertoire. The public sequencing data were trimmed at Q25 with fastp and processed into clonotypes with MiXCR by TCRdb, which kept only in-frame beta chains. Rows are combined by CDR3 protein, so each entry shows the most common genes and DNA. Recorded for this sample are roughly 790,000 distinct CDR3 sequences; roughly 16% of them occurred a single time. Roughly 5% of the sample rests with the top ten. The treatment or condition label, as the study defines it: allogeneic hematopoietic cell transplantation with graft depleted of TCRalphabeta T cells and CD19 B cells.

The material sequenced was PBMCs, mostly from graft donor cells, taken 360 days after TCRalphabeta/CD19-depleted stem cell transplant. These receptors were obtained from a male patient under 18 who had a stem cell transplant for acute lymphoblastic leukemia, so the T cells may come from the graft donor.

This chain connects TRBV12-3 or TRBV12-4 to TRBJ2-7, with D perhaps given as TRBD1 or TRBD2 (7 bases each). Trimming removed 4 bases from V and 5 bases from J, with 24 bases in between. This CDR3 comprises 17 residues. The CDR3 loop reads CASSSPRRGQGVNEQYF. Here the CDR3 DNA reads TGTGCCAGCAGTTCTCCCCGGCGGGGGCAGGGGGTCAACGAGCAGTACTTC.

This clonotype occurred once. V is TRBV3-1 and J is TRBJ2-1; the match to TRBD2 covers 9 bases. Losses at the gene ends were 1 base for V and 2 bases for J; bases not matched to a gene: 3. Germline CDR1 is LGHDT and CDR2 is YNNKEL (reference sequence). The CDR3 spans 16 residues. CDR3 protein: CASSQVLAGTYNEQFF. The CDR3 bases are TGTGCCAGCAGCCAAGTCCTAGCGGGAACCTACAATGAGCAGTTCTTC.

This clonotype was observed many times. CDR3 in DNA: TGCGCCAGCAGCCCCATAGCGGGAGGCTCCTACAATGAGCAGTTCTTC. This codes for CASSPIAGGSYNEQFF. This chain joins TRBV5-1 and TRBJ2-1; 10 bases agree with TRBD2. Germline assignment: CDR1 SGHRS and CDR2 YFSETQ. The J segment lost 0 bases and the V segment lost 4 bases, leaving 4 bases of the junction unmatched. The CDR3 runs to 16 residues.

This clonotype was detected a few times. This chain uses TRBV12-5 with TRBJ2-5; D not certain. CDR3 length: 12 amino acids. Trimming removed 0 bases from V and 1 base from J, with 0 bases in between. In germline, CDR1 is LGHNT, CDR2 FRNRAP. CDR3 nucleotides: TGTGCTAGTGGTTTGGTCCAAGAGACCCAGTACTTC. Its protein is CASGLVQETQYF.